This T cell receptor beta chain was identified in a study of T cell responses to AZD1222 COVID-19 vaccine. Points from the study as a whole: Baseline testing showed seropositivity in only 5 or 6 AZD1222 recipients. The donors showed a predominance of white British ancestry and of females, with possible underestimation of clonal diversity.

The protocol was immunoSEQ multiplex PCR, while the TCRdb copy is restricted to in-frame clones and leaves out a portion. Here the sample spans some 170,000 clones, 92% being singletons. Trimming removed 4 bases at V and 1 base at J, with 7 bases between. The CDR3 loop spans 13 amino acids. CDR1 and CDR2 (germline): SGHDN, FVKESK. Points on this clone: Antigen unknown.

This receptor was taken from an adult in good health. The V and J genes are TRBV14 and TRBJ1-1, with D uncertain. The input for sequencing was peripheral blood, taken on day 0 of MenACWY control vaccination. The CDR3 protein is CASSPHPNTEAFF. In DNA form, the CDR3 reads TGTGCCAGCAGCCCTCATCCGAACACTGAAGCTTTCTTT.